This T cell receptor beta chain was sequenced during a study of blood T cell repertoires in COVID-19. Data came from immunoSEQ multiplex PCR; TCRdb stores just in-frame clones and leaves some out. Counted here are 250,000 to 300,000 clones, about nine tenths occurring once; the ten biggest clones make up about a sixth. Cohort assignment relied on participant-reported clinical history. Recovered participants had two consecutive negative NP/OP PCR tests, healthcare professional clearance, or symptom resolution. The sequencing sample was made of PBMCs or T cells enriched from blood (not recorded which). This receptor was identified in a man younger than 35 who had recovered from COVID-19.

The CDR3 nucleotides read TGTGCCACCAGCAGAGCCTACCGGGACAGGAGGAACACTGAAGCTTTCTTT. It yields the protein CATSRAYRDRRNTEAFF. The chain employs TRBV15 and TRBJ1-1; 8 nucleotides line up with TRBD1. Germline assignment: CDR1 LNHNV and CDR2 YYDKDF (reference sequence). Trimming cost V 1 base and J 1 base; bases outside gene matches: 8. CDR3 length: 17 residues.